Here is one T cell receptor (beta chain) with its context. Time point noted: before trial treatment. This entry belongs to a study of low-dose radiotherapy and immunotherapy resistance in tumors. Covering alpha and beta chains, TRAV- and TRBV-specific primers were used for the first-strand cDNA. A roughly 20-cycle PCR with a constant-region primer and V-primer adapter amplified TCRs. MiXCR, run by TCRdb on the reads, gives a single entry per CDR3 protein. The sample includes tens of thousands of distinct CDR3 sequences, 18% seen only once; the top ten take about 2.8%. The CDR3 runs 13 residues. The ends were cut back, 8 bases at V and 1 base at J, with 11 bases in the middle. The germline CDR1 and CDR2 sequences are MNHEY and SVGEGT.

This chain connects TRBV6-2 or TRBV6-3 to TRBJ2-5; tentative D call: TRBD1 (5 bases). The sample here was PBMCs, taken before treatment. This receptor was obtained from a male donor with prostate cancer. For the CDR3, the DNA is TGTGCCAGCGACAGACAGACCCAAGAGACCCAGTACTTC. It specifies CASDRQTQETQYF.